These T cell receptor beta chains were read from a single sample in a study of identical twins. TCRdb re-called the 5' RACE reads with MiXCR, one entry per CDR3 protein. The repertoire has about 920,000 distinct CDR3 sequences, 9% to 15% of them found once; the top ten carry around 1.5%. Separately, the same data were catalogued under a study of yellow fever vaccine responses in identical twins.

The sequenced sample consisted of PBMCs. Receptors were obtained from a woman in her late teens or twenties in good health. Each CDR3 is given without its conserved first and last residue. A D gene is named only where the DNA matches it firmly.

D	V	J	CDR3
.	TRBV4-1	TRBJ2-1	ASSQESASYNEQF
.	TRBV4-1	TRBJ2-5	ASSQRTREETQY
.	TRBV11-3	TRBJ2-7	ASSPPGQQLYEQY
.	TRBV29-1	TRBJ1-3	SVEDPGALNTIY
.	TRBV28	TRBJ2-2	ASSFRQGSNTGELF
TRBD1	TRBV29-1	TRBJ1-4	SVSGTGHEKLF
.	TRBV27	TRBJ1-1	ASRPEWTAKNTEAF
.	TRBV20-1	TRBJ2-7	SASDYRFEEQY
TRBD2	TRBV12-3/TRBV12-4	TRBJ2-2	ASSSREGLTGELF
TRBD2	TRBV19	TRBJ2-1	ASSTTSGGYNEQF
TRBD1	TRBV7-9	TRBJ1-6	ASSLGTGGSPLH
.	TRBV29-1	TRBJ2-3	SVEKVADREITDTQY
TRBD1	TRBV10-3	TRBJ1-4	AISGGQGVNEKLF
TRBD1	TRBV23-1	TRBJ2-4	ASSQCPRQGLTKNIQY
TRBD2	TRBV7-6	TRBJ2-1	ASSGRLAGVSYNEQF
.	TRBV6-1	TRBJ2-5	ASSDLGGGQETQY
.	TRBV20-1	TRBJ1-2	SARGVYGYT
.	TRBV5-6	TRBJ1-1	ASSSLTANTEAF
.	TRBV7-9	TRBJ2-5	ASIPHGGYQETQY
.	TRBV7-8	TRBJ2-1	ASSFAGPEGYNEQF
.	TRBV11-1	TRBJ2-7	ASSLLPDKTYEQY
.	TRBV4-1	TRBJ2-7	ASSQEGAGAGEQY
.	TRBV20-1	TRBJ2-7	SARGLDGEQY
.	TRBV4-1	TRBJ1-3	ASSRGLTGNTIY
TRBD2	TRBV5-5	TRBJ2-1	ASSLAGTGQYEQF
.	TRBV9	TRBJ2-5	ASSVAALQETQY
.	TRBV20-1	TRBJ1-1	SAREMGNTEAF
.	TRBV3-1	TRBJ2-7	ASSQGSMGYRYEQY
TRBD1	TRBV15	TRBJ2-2	ATSRDRTNTGELF
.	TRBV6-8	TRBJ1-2	ASSYPAISVDPGCLYGYT
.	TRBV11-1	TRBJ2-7	ASSMGLGRGGDEQY
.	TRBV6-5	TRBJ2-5	ASSYSSLGGGEETQY
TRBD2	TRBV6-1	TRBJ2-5	ASTGLAPVETQY
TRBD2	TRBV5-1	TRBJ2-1	ASSSGTSFNNEQF
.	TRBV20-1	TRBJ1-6	SARTSTSYNSPLH
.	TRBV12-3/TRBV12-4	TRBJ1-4	ASGLRGGGEKLF